The next 14 T cell receptor beta chains were all read from a single sample in a study of blood T cell repertoires in COVID-19. TCRdb's table, derived via immunoSEQ multiplex PCR, lists solely in-frame clones and lacks some. The sample contains 150,000 to 180,000 clones, around 83% of which appear only once. Source material: peripheral blood. The origin of the receptors is a woman aged 45-59 years with acute or convalescent COVID-19.

The rearrangement links TRBV30 to TRBJ2-7; 8 bases map to TRBD2. Per the germline V gene, CDR1 is GTSNPN and CDR2 is SVGIG (reference sequence). With V trimmed by 2 bases and J by 2 bases, 2 bases remained unmatched. This CDR3 has 13 residues. This chain's CDR3 is CAWSRLAPYEQYF. CDR3 nucleotides: TGTGCCTGGAGTCGACTAGCGCCCTACGAGCAGTACTTC. Full variable domain (remainder filled in from reference TRBV30 and TRBJ2-7): SQTIHQWPATLVQPVGSPLSLECTVEGTSNPNLYWYRQAAGRGLQLLFYSVGIGQISSEVPQNLSASRPQDRQFILSSKKLLLSDSGFYLCAWSRLAPYEQYFGPGTRLTVT.

The CDR3 is CASSQDLSQETQYF. DNA of the CDR3: TGTGCCAGCTCACAGGACTTGTCCCAAGAGACCCAGTACTTC. The rearrangement links TRBV18 to TRBJ2-5; weak D call: TRBD2 (5 bases). Deletions cut 4 bases from V and 1 base from J, with 10 bases between. This CDR3 spans 14 amino acids. Per germline, CDR1 KGHSH and CDR2 LQKENI.

This clone was observed a handful of times. This rearrangement joins TRBV7-3 to TRBJ2-3, with D unclear. The germline V gene has CDR1 SGHTA and CDR2 FQGTGA. V lost 5 bases, J lost 2 bases, and 11 bases lay in between. The CDR3 extends over 14 amino acids. For the CDR3, the DNA is TGTGCCAGCAGCACGAGCGCAAACACAGATACGCAGTATTTT. It is translated as CASSTSANTDTQYF.

V gene TRBV6-4 combines with J gene TRBJ2-1; tentatively, D is TRBD2 (7 bases). The CDR3 loop spans 15 amino acids. With 0 bases removed from V and 8 bases from J, the gap between germline ends came to 14 bases. CDR1 and CDR2 from the germline V gene are MRHNA and SNTAGT. The CDR3, as DNA: TGTGCCAGCAGTGACTCGAGTGGGGGGGCCCATGAGCAGTTCTTC. This gives the protein CASSDSSGGAHEQFF.

This clone was counted once. V is TRBV19 and J is TRBJ1-1, with TRBD1 as a possible D gene (6 bases). The ends were cut back, 5 bases at V and 3 bases at J, with 10 bases in the middle. Germline loops: CDR1 LNHDA, CDR2 SQIVND (reference sequence). The CDR3 is 13 amino acids. CDR3 nucleotide sequence: TGTGCCAGTAGTCCCGGGACATACACTGAAGCTTTCTTT. Its translation: CASSPGTYTEAFF.

V and J are TRBV5-5 and TRBJ1-1, with 8 bases lining up with TRBD1. The germline CDR1 and CDR2 sequences are SGHKS and YYEKEE (reference sequence). V gave up 3 bases and J gave up 6 bases; unmatched junction bases: 1. The CDR3 loop spans 12 amino acids. CDR3 bases: TGTGCCAGCAGCTCGGGACAGGCTGAAGCTTTCTTT. This encodes CASSSGQAEAFF. Full variable domain (outside the CDR3, taken from reference TRBV5-5 and TRBJ1-1): DAGVTQSPTHLIKTRGQQVTLRCSPISGHKSVSWYQQVLGQGPQFIFQYYEKEERGRGNFPDRFSARQFPNYSSELNVNALLLGDSALYLCASSSGQAEAFFGQGTRLTVV.

The chain has TRBV27 and TRBJ2-7; 7 bases are shared with TRBD1. The junction had 7 bases not matched to a gene; V was cut back by 3 bases and J by 2 bases. In germline, CDR1 is MNHEY, CDR2 SMNVEV (reference sequence). This CDR3 has 15 amino acids. CDR3 sequence reads: CASSFGFGTAYEQYF. Written as DNA, the CDR3 is TGTGCCAGCAGTTTCGGTTTCGGGACAGCCTACGAGCAGTACTTC.

The chain links TRBV5-6 to TRBJ2-4, with TRBD2 matching over 10 bases. CDR1 and CDR2 (germline): SGHDT, YYEEEE. This CDR3 contains 17 residues. V shed 2 bases and J 2 bases; nucleotides not matched to a gene: 7. This chain's CDR3 is CASSLLSGGAPKNIQYF. As DNA, the CDR3 is TGTGCCAGCAGCTTACTAAGCGGGGGGGCCCCCAAAAACATTCAGTACTTC.

The V and J genes are TRBV9 and TRBJ2-6; D remains unclear. The germline gives CDR1 SGDLS, CDR2 YYNGEE. Trimming took off 0 bases at V and 2 bases at J, with 6 bases between the two ends. The CDR3 has 15 amino acids. CDR3 protein: CASSVVVAGANVLTF. The CDR3 DNA reads TGTGCCAGCAGCGTAGTTGTAGCTGGGGCCAACGTCCTGACTTTC.

This chain links TRBV18 with TRBJ2-4; 9 positions match TRBD1. V lost 6 bases, J lost 5 bases, and 5 bases stayed unmatched. The CDR3 runs 14 residues. Germline CDR1 KGHSH, CDR2 LQKENI. The DNA for the CDR3 is TGTGCCAGCTCCGGGACAGGGAACGAAAACATTCAGTACTTC. Its translation is CASSGTGNENIQYF.

This sequence joins TRBV10-3 and TRBJ2-7; the D gene is possibly TRBD1 (6 bases). In germline, CDR1 is ENHRY, CDR2 SYGVKD. V was trimmed by 6 bases and J by 1 base, leaving 7 bases between them. The length of the CDR3 is 12 residues. In DNA, the CDR3 is TGTGCCATCAGGACAGGATCCTACGAGCAGTACTTC. It encodes CAIRTGSYEQYF.

The rearrangement links TRBV5-4 to TRBJ1-2; 7 bases align to TRBD1. CDR1 is SGHNT, CDR2 YYREEE, per germline (reference sequence). V shed 4 bases, J shed 4 bases, and the junction held 7 bases outside the gene matches. The CDR3 sequence is 14 residues long. The CDR3 sequence is CASSLGGQIYGYTF. CDR3 sequence (DNA): TGTGCCAGCAGCCTTGGGGGACAGATCTATGGCTACACCTTC.

The rearrangement links TRBV28 to TRBJ1-1; TRBD1 agrees at 9 bases. The J segment lost 8 bases and the V segment lost 5 bases, leaving 12 bases of the junction unmatched. This CDR3 comprises 15 residues. Germline values: CDR1 MDHEN, CDR2 SYDVKM. The DNA of the CDR3 is TGTGCCAGCAGTCCCTTTGGACAGGGGAAAAGAGAAGCTTTCTTT. Translated: CASSPFGQGKREAFF.

The chain carries TRBV4-1 and TRBJ2-1; 10 bases agree with TRBD2. CDR3 length equals 16 residues. V gave up 1 base and J gave up 5 bases; unmatched junction bases: 5. Germline lookup yields CDR1 MGHRA and CDR2 YSYEKL. The CDR3 sequence: CASSQVASGSNNEQFF. In DNA form, the CDR3 reads TGCGCCAGCAGCCAAGTGGCTAGCGGGAGCAACAATGAGCAGTTCTTC.